The rows below give T cell receptor beta chains drawn from one sample of a study of T cell changes during pregnancy in multiple sclerosis. Data came from immunoSEQ multiplex PCR; TCRdb stores just in-frame clones and leaves some out. The sample lists some 40,000 clones, 90% occurring once. This material consisted of CD4+ T cells from peripheral blood mononuclear cells, taken in the second trimester of pregnancy. Receptors originate from a female donor with multiple sclerosis, enrolled in a pregnancy study. The CDR3 runs from the conserved cysteine through the conserved F or W. Fields, in order: D gene, clone size, V gene, J gene, CDR3 protein, CDR3 DNA. A D gene is named only where the DNA matches it firmly. Clone size appears in some rows only: once, few, many, or a class for an expanded clone.

TRBD2,.,TRBV7-2,TRBJ2-3,CASSLEGGPTPTQYF,TGTGCCAGCAGCTTAGAGGGAGGGCCCACTCCCACGCAGTATTTT
.,.,TRBV25-1,TRBJ2-2,CASSGSPVRDTGELFF,TGTGCCAGCAGTGGAAGTCCTGTGAGGGACACCGGGGAGCTGTTTTTT
TRBD1,.,TRBV9,TRBJ2-2,CASSVRTGVPGELFF,TGTGCCAGCAGCGTGAGGACAGGGGTTCCCGGGGAGCTGTTTTTT
TRBD1,few,TRBV15,TRBJ2-7,CATSVRTGVYEQYF,TGTGCCACCAGCGTAAGAACAGGGGTTTACGAGCAGTACTTC
.,once,TRBV9,TRBJ2-3,CASSVVLTDTQYF,TGTGCCAGCAGCGTAGTCCTCACAGATACGCAGTATTTT
.,once,TRBV7-3,TRBJ2-3,CASSYGYSDTQYF,TGTGCCAGCAGCTACGGGTATTCCGATACGCAGTATTTT
TRBD1,.,TRBV28,TRBJ2-5,CASSRDSQETQYF,TGTGCCAGCAGTCGGGACAGCCAAGAGACCCAGTACTTC
TRBD1,.,TRBV19,TRBJ1-5,CASSIAGTGGFNQPQHF,TGTGCCAGTAGTATAGCAGGGACAGGAGGATTCAATCAGCCCCAGCATTTT
.,.,TRBV18,TRBJ1-1,CASSIQGTEAFF,TGTGCCAGCTCGATACAGGGAACCGAAGCTTTCTTT
.,.,TRBV6-6,TRBJ1-1,CASSSRGQPEAFF,TGTGCCAGCAGTTCTCGGGGACAACCTGAAGCTTTCTTT
.,medium-sized,TRBV10-3,TRBJ1-3,CAISDQGTGNTIYF,TGTGCCATCAGTGACCAGGGAACTGGAAACACCATATATTTT
.,.,TRBV6-5,TRBJ2-7,CASSYSKAGHYEQYF,TGTGCCAGCAGTTACTCGAAGGCGGGGCACTACGAGCAGTACTTC
.,once,TRBV19,TRBJ1-1,CASSRGWNTEAFF,TGTGCCAGTAGCAGGGGATGGAACACTGAAGCTTTCTTT
TRBD1,few,TRBV19,TRBJ1-1,CASSIDRGSNTEAFF,TGTGCCAGTAGTATCGACAGGGGCTCGAACACTGAAGCTTTCTTT
.,.,TRBV5-4,TRBJ2-1,CASSLVGPSSEQFF,TGTGCCAGCAGCTTGGTGGGCCCTAGCTCCGAGCAGTTCTTC
.,.,TRBV28,TRBJ2-1,CASIESGYNEQFF,TGTGCCAGCATAGAGTCGGGATACAATGAGCAGTTCTTC
.,once,TRBV14,TRBJ2-1,CASSPKTPGIREQFF,TGTGCCAGCAGCCCCAAAACTCCCGGGATTCGGGAGCAGTTCTTC
TRBD1,once,TRBV5-4,TRBJ2-7,CASSSTRQGAQEQYF,TGTGCCAGCAGCTCTACTCGACAGGGGGCCCAAGAGCAGTACTTC
TRBD2,.,TRBV5-1,TRBJ2-1,CASSLILAGGGKNEQFF,TGCGCCAGCAGCTTGATATTAGCGGGAGGGGGGAAGAATGAGCAGTTCTTC
.,.,TRBV7-2,TRBJ2-7,CASSLAVTAQYEQYF,TGTGCCAGCAGCTTAGCGGTTACAGCCCAATACGAGCAGTACTTC
.,once,TRBV6-6,TRBJ2-7,CASSHKIRQYF,TGTGCCAGCAGCCACAAGATCAGGCAGTACTTC
.,.,TRBV29-1,TRBJ1-2,CSVEGGDGSAGYTF,TGCAGCGTTGAAGGGGGGGATGGTTCGGCTGGCTACACCTTC
.,.,TRBV15,TRBJ2-5,CATSRGTGIQETQYF,TGTGCCACCAGCAGAGGTACAGGGATTCAAGAGACCCAGTACTTC
TRBD2,.,TRBV7-3,TRBJ2-1,CASSAQREDEQFF,TGTGCCAGCAGCGCCCAGCGGGAGGATGAGCAGTTCTTC
TRBD2,.,TRBV9,TRBJ2-3,CASSFRLAGGGDTQYF,TGTGCCAGCAGCTTCCGACTAGCGGGAGGGGGAGATACGCAGTATTTT
TRBD1,.,TRBV5-1,TRBJ2-5,CASSATGTGQETQYF,TGCGCCAGCAGCGCCACCGGGACAGGACAAGAGACCCAGTACTTC
.,.,TRBV6-4,TRBJ1-1,CASSNTMNTEAFF,TGTGCCAGCAGTAATACAATGAACACTGAAGCTTTCTTT
.,.,TRBV5-1,TRBJ2-1,CASSLAAGRNEQFF,TGCGCCAGCAGCTTGGCCGCAGGGCGGAATGAGCAGTTCTTC
TRBD1,.,TRBV7-2,TRBJ2-6,CASSLLGQGATGANVLTF,TGTGCCAGCAGCCTGCTCGGACAGGGGGCGACGGGGGCCAACGTCCTGACTTTC
.,.,TRBV30,TRBJ1-5,CAWSHGSGRNQPQHF,TGTGCCTGGAGTCATGGTTCGGGGAGAAATCAGCCCCAGCATTTT
TRBD2,.,TRBV28,TRBJ2-7,CASSSPRERGTGEQYF,TGTGCCAGCAGTTCCCCCAGGGAGCGGGGGACGGGCGAGCAGTACTTC
TRBD1,.,TRBV6-1,TRBJ2-5,CASSVRTGSQETQYF,TGTGCCAGCAGTGTCCGGACAGGGTCGCAAGAGACCCAGTACTTC
.,.,TRBV27,TRBJ2-1,CASRVRGTIFSYNEQFF,TGTGCCAGCAGAGTTAGGGGTACTATTTTCTCCTACAATGAGCAGTTCTTC
TRBD1,.,TRBV13,TRBJ2-7,CASSLDRPGTGLYEQYF,TGTGCCAGCAGCTTAGACAGGCCCGGGACAGGACTCTACGAGCAGTACTTC
.,.,TRBV7-9,TRBJ2-2,CASSLDSVGQNTGELFF,TGTGCCAGCAGCCTCGACAGCGTTGGACAGAACACCGGGGAGCTGTTTTTT
.,.,TRBV28,TRBJ1-3,CASSQAKSGNTIYF,TGTGCCAGCAGTCAGGCGAAATCTGGAAACACCATATATTTT
TRBD1,.,TRBV25-1,TRBJ1-4,CASSLGQGGEEKLFF,TGTGCCAGCAGCCTTGGACAGGGTGGGGAGGAAAAACTGTTTTTT
.,.,TRBV28,TRBJ1-2,CASTLTVTGLVAGGYTF,TGTGCCAGCACCTTGACTGTTACAGGGCTTGTGGCCGGTGGCTACACCTTC